This T cell receptor beta chain was profiled in a study of shared clonotypes between healthy human individuals. The method was immunoSEQ multiplex PCR; TCRdb's version includes in-frame clones alone and lacks a portion of them. The table shows roughly 2.4 million clones, with 95% occurring only once. This TCR came from a young man in good health. Input material: naive CD4+ T cells sorted from blood. The subset: CD45RA+ positively selected.

CDR3 residues: CASSPVAAHKNIQYF. As DNA, the CDR3 is TGTGCCAGCAGCCCAGTAGCGGCCCACAAAAACATTCAGTACTTC. J is TRBJ2-4 and V is TRBV7-2; TRBD2 might be the D (6 bases). This CDR3 is 15 amino acids long. CDR1 is SGHTA and CDR2 is FQGNSA in the germline V gene. The V gene lost 5 bases and the J gene lost 3 bases, with 14 bases spanning the gap. The variable domain in full, with the rest retrieved from reference TRBV7-2 and TRBJ2-4, is GAGVSQSPSNKVTEKGKDVELRCDPISGHTALYWYRQSLGQGLEFLIYFQGNSAPDKSGLPSDRFSAERTGGSVSTLTIQRTQQEDSAVYLCASSPVAAHKNIQYFGAGTRLSVL.